This T cell receptor beta chain was documented in a study of cytomegalovirus exposure and HLA in healthy donors. PCR used 60 Vbeta primers and 13 Jbeta primers. Clones were sequenced by immunoSEQ multiplex PCR, and TCRdb holds only the in-frame ones, with some missing. In the table there are 150,000 to 200,000 clones, less than 80% of which are singletons. V was trimmed by 6 bases and J by 9 bases, leaving 13 bases between them. CDR1 SGHRS and CDR2 YFSETQ come from the germline V gene. The CDR3 consists of 12 residues. Whole-study findings and limits: Most TCR sequences proved rare, with some public TCRs found in many donors. A later analysis found that most CMV-associated TCR beta chains appeared HLA-restricted.

In the case of this clone: Its antigen remains unidentified.

Those who donated were healthy bone marrow donors. While unrecorded immune exposures were likely, the donors were nominally healthy when sampled. Sample: PBMCs. The genes are TRBV5-1 and TRBJ2-1, with D perhaps matching TRBD2 (5 bases). The sequence derives from a middle-aged man in good health and CMV-seronegative. Here the CDR3 reads CASTPPGSEQFF. The CDR3 DNA follows: TGCGCCAGCACCCCCCCGGGGAGTGAGCAGTTCTTC.